The 2 T cell receptor beta chains presented below share a single source sample, sequenced in a study of T-cell reconstitution after alpha-beta-depleted transplantation in children. Unique molecular identifiers were incorporated when the TCRbeta library was constructed. TCRdb reanalysed the PCR reads using MiXCR and keeps one entry per CDR3 protein. Counted here are 500,000 or so distinct CDR3 sequences, around a third occurring once; the ten biggest clones make up about 2.3%. The sequences come from PBMCs from the stem cell graft donor, collected from the stem cell graft. The source is a human donor who donated a stem cell graft to a child with aplastic anemia.

This clonotype was counted a few times. The chain employs TRBV29-1 and TRBJ2-3; 7 positions agree with TRBD2. The junction had 12 bases not matched to a gene; V was cut back by 6 bases and J by 6 bases. This CDR3 contains 14 residues. Germline loops: CDR1 SQVTM, CDR2 ANQGSEA. CDR3 sequence reads: CSVQGGGSLDTQYF. CDR3 coding DNA: TGCAGCGTCCAGGGCGGCGGGAGTCTCGATACGCAGTATTTT.

The chain joins TRBV11-2 to TRBJ2-5; 11 positions match TRBD2. Germline V gene lookup returns CDR1 SGHAT and CDR2 FQNNGV. The V and J ends lost 1 base and 5 bases, in that order; junction bases with no gene match: 15. The CDR3 contains 19 residues. CDR3 DNA: TGTGCCAGCAGCTTAGGACTAGCGGGATTCGCCCAACGGGGGGAGACCCAGTACTTC. This translates into CASSLGLAGFAQRGETQYF.